What follows are 28 T cell receptor beta chains derived from one specimen sequenced in a study of T-cell memory formation after mild COVID-19. Each CDR3 protein is one row after TCRdb ran MiXCR on the 5' RACE reads. The data hold about 270,000 distinct CDR3 sequences, with about 16% observed a single time. Specimen: PBMCs or a T cell subset sorted from them (not recorded which). Receptor source: a man younger than 35 who had mild COVID-19 (a few samples of this study predate the infection). Cell type and time point are not known.

This clonotype was counted between two and nine times. V is TRBV5-6 and J is TRBJ2-3; tentative D call: TRBD2 (5 bases). CDR1 and CDR2 (germline): SGHDT, YYEEEE. This CDR3 spans 12 amino acids. V lost 3 bases and J lost 8, with 10 bases in between. CDR3 protein: CASSSGMGTQYF. For the CDR3, the DNA is TGTGCCAGCAGCTCGGGGATGGGTACGCAGTATTTT.

Only a few counts were recorded for this clonotype. This chain connects TRBV12-3 or TRBV12-4 to TRBJ2-7, with a tentative D call TRBD2 (6 bases). Between the trimmed V and J ends, which lost 5 bases and 3 bases, there was a span of 11 bases. The CDR3 is 13 residues long. CDR3 sequence: CASSIGLSYEQYF. As DNA, the CDR3 is TGTGCCAGCAGTATTGGACTAAGCTACGAGCAGTACTTC.

This sequence joins TRBV5-1 and TRBJ1-1; D gene unclear. The germline CDR1 and CDR2 sequences are SGHRS and YFSETQ. The V end was cut by 4 bases, the J end by 4 bases, with 11 bases between. This CDR3 region has 13 residues. The CDR3 sequence is CASSPPPSTEAFF. In DNA form, the CDR3 reads TGCGCCAGCAGCCCGCCCCCGTCCACTGAAGCTTTCTTT.

This clonotype was picked up a small number of times. V usage is TRBV7-3 and J usage is TRBJ2-3; a weak D match, TRBD2 (7 bases). This CDR3 spans 15 amino acids. V shed 3 bases and J shed 4 bases, with 14 bases lying between them. Looked up from germline, CDR1 is SGHTA and CDR2 is FQGTGA. The CDR3 region is CASSFSGGPPDTQYF. The CDR3 DNA sequence: TGTGCCAGCAGCTTTTCGGGGGGCCCCCCAGATACGCAGTATTTT.

A few counts support this clonotype. The rearrangement links TRBV9 to TRBJ2-5, with D hard to call. The germline CDR1 and CDR2 sequences are SGDLS and YYNGEE. Between the trimmed V and J ends, which lost 3 bases and 5 bases, there was a span of 8 bases. This CDR3 is built from 12 residues. CDR3: CASSGYLETQYF. In DNA, the CDR3 is TGTGCCAGCAGCGGATACCTGGAGACCCAGTACTTC.

This clonotype was counted many times. The chain carries TRBV12-3 or TRBV12-4 and TRBJ1-5; no clear D. V was pared by 5 bases and J by 6 bases, with 11 bases between. The length of the CDR3 is 13 residues. CDR3: CASSKTFTQPQHF. CDR3 coding DNA: TGTGCCAGCAGTAAGACTTTTACTCAGCCCCAGCATTTT.

V and J are TRBV29-1 and TRBJ1-4; D gene ambiguous. Per the germline V gene, CDR1 is SQVTM and CDR2 is ANQGSEA. The CDR3 is 13 residues long. Trimming removed 4 bases at V and 4 bases at J, with 10 bases between. The CDR3 DNA sequence: TGCAGCGTTGCACGGAAGATTAATGAAAAACTGTTTTTT. Protein product: CSVARKINEKLFF.

This clonotype was found a few times. CDR3 nucleotide sequence: TGTGCCAGCAGCTTCGGGGACTTCCAAGAGACCCAGTACTTC. Amino acid sequence: CASSFGDFQETQYF. This chain connects TRBV7-8 to TRBJ2-5; D might be TRBD2 (6 bases). CDR3 length equals 14 residues. V lost 3 bases and J lost 1, with 9 bases in between. The germline V gene encodes CDR1 SGHVS and CDR2 FQNEAQ.

This clonotype occurred a few times. The chain joins TRBV6-2 or TRBV6-3 to TRBJ1-2; D gene ambiguous. Trimming cost V 1 base and J 5 bases, with 8 bases left between them. CDR1 and CDR2 (germline): MNHEY, SVGEGT. The CDR3 totals 13 residues. Here the CDR3 DNA reads TGTGCCAGCAGTTACTTCAGGCTTTATGGCTACACCTTC. Translated, it gives CASSYFRLYGYTF.

In its sample, this clonotype was seen many times. The chain uses TRBV11-2 and TRBJ1-1; weak D call: TRBD1 (6 bases). The germline V gene has CDR1 SGHAT and CDR2 FQNNGV. Trimming removed 2 bases from V and 5 bases from J, with 12 bases in between. The CDR3 extends over 14 amino acids. The CDR3, as DNA: TGTGCCAGCAGCTTAACAGGGAGGGGGACTGAAGCTTTCTTT. Residues: CASSLTGRGTEAFF.

This clonotype was seen a handful of times. The J gene is TRBJ2-2, the V gene TRBV7-3; 8 positions match TRBD1. The CDR3 runs to 16 residues. In germline, CDR1 is SGHTA, CDR2 FQGTGA. Trimming removed 2 bases from V and 6 bases from J; junction bases left unmatched: 8. The CDR3 coding sequence is TGTGCCAGCAGCTTATATCAGGGGGCCGTCGCCGGGGAGCTGTTTTTT. Residues: CASSLYQGAVAGELFF.

This clonotype showed up just a few times. The chain couples TRBV29-1 to TRBJ2-1; no definite D call. The V and J ends lost 1 base and 0 bases respectively, with 10 bases between them. The germline V gene encodes CDR1 SQVTM and CDR2 ANQGSEA. The CDR3 sequence is 15 residues long. The CDR3 DNA reads as TGCAGCGTTGAAGGAGGTCAGAGCTCCTACAATGAGCAGTTCTTC. Translated, it gives CSVEGGQSSYNEQFF.

The chain joins TRBV2 to TRBJ1-5; the match to TRBD1 covers 7 bases. V lost 7 bases to trimming and J lost 5 bases; unmatched junction nucleotides: 11. This CDR3 is 15 amino acids long. Germline V CDR1 and CDR2: SNHLY, FYNNEI. The CDR3: CASTREGAGYQPQHF. The CDR3 DNA reads TGTGCCAGCACCCGGGAGGGGGCAGGGTATCAGCCCCAGCATTTT.

The chain employs TRBV3-1 and TRBJ2-2; 9 bases are a match to TRBD2. J lost 7 bases, V lost 5 bases, and 14 bases had no gene match. Germline V gene data show CDR1 as LGHDT and CDR2 as YNNKEL (reference sequence). This CDR3 comprises 17 residues. CDR3 sequence reads: CASSTRLAATEGGELFF. CDR3 coding DNA: TGTGCCAGCAGCACCCGACTAGCGGCCACCGAAGGCGGGGAGCTGTTTTTT.

This clonotype was detected a few times. The chain uses TRBV7-2 and TRBJ2-3; tentatively, D is TRBD2 (5 bases). The CDR3 loop spans 13 amino acids. The germline gives CDR1 SGHTA, CDR2 FQGNSA. V was clipped by 7 bases and J by 4 bases, with 12 bases between them. The DNA of the CDR3 is TGTGCCAGCACCATAGGAGGAGCAGATACGCAGTATTTT. This gives the protein CASTIGGADTQYF.

This clonotype came up a few times. J is TRBJ2-7 and V is TRBV13, with D hard to call. The CDR3 contains 15 residues. In germline, CDR1 is PRHDT, CDR2 FYEKMQ (reference sequence). The V and J ends lost 4 bases and 3 bases respectively, with 16 bases between them. The CDR3 region has the DNA TGTGCCAGCAGCTCAATAGGTCTGAACGACTACGAGCAGTACTTC. Protein sequence: CASSSIGLNDYEQYF.

The sample holds a few counts of this clonotype. The chain uses TRBV5-1 and TRBJ2-7; TRBD1 or TRBD2 may be the D gene (6 bases each). This CDR3 region has 14 residues. The germline V and J ends were trimmed by 7 bases and 4 bases, with 18 bases remaining between them. CDR1 is SGHRS, CDR2 YFSETQ, per germline. CDR3 sequence: CASSEGGRGYEQYF. CDR3 bases: TGCGCCAGCTCCGAGGGGGGCAGAGGGTACGAGCAGTACTTC.

This chain connects TRBV5-4 to TRBJ2-2; D remains ambiguous. The CDR3 is made up of 15 amino acids. Germline CDR1 reads SGHNT; CDR2 reads YYREEE (reference sequence). V lost 2 bases, J lost 0 bases, and 8 bases lay in between. The CDR3 DNA is TGTGCCAGCAGCTTTGGTTTCCCGAACACCGGGGAGCTGTTTTTT. It yields the protein CASSFGFPNTGELFF.

The chain links TRBV12-3 or TRBV12-4 to TRBJ1-2; TRBD1 matches at 8 bases. V trimming: 4 bases; J trimming: 8 bases; junction bases outside the gene matches: 9. CDR3 length equals 14 residues. Here the CDR3 DNA reads TGTGCCAGCAGTTCCCTGGGACAGGCGAAAGGCTACACCTTC. It codes for CASSSLGQAKGYTF.

This clonotype was seen only a few times. The V call is TRBV6-6, the J call TRBJ1-6, with a weak D call TRBD1 (5 bases). V was trimmed by 6 bases and J by 0 bases, leaving 6 bases between them. This CDR3 contains 14 residues. Germline lookup yields CDR1 MNHNY and CDR2 SVGAGI (reference sequence). The CDR3 region has the DNA TGTGCCAGCAGGACAGCCTCCTATAATTCACCCCTCCACTTT. The encoded protein is CASRTASYNSPLHF.

This clonotype appeared a few times. The J gene is TRBJ2-2, the V gene TRBV6-5; 9 bases match TRBD1. Trimming removed 1 base from V and 7 bases from J; junction bases left unmatched: 7. Germline CDR1 MNHEY, CDR2 SVGAGI. The length of the CDR3 is 16 residues. DNA of the CDR3: TGTGCCAGCAGTTACTTGGGACAGGGTGGTGGCGGGGAGCTGTTTTTT. Amino acid sequence: CASSYLGQGGGGELFF.

This chain uses TRBV20-1 with TRBJ2-2; 10 positions match TRBD2. The V gene end was trimmed by 0 bases and the J gene end by 0 bases; junction bases not matched to a gene: 4. The CDR3 covers 17 residues. Germline V gene data show CDR1 as DFQATT and CDR2 as SNEGSKA (reference sequence). Written as DNA, the CDR3 is TGCAGTGCTAGAGATCTAGCGGGGGCTACGAACACCGGGGAGCTGTTTTTT. It translates to CSARDLAGATNTGELFF.

This clonotype was detected many times. Lacking the conserved final phenylalanine or tryptophan, this CDR3 likely reflects a read error. Because the CDR3's place on the DNA is in doubt, the DNA is left out and the CDR3 is given as listed by TCRdb. The gene calls are TRBV15 and TRBJ2-3; TRBD2 was called by the table and not checked on the DNA. The CDR3 spans 13 amino acids, including both terminal residues. Germline V gene lookup returns CDR1 LNHNV and CDR2 YYDKDF (reference sequence). CDR3 residues: CATSRDLSGGSGL.

The rearrangement uses TRBV4-2 and TRBJ2-5; no definite D call. Trimming took off 0 bases at V and 3 bases at J, with 11 bases between the two ends. From germline, CDR1 is LGHNA and CDR2 YNFKEQ. This CDR3 is 15 amino acids long. The CDR3 coding sequence is TGTGCCAGCAGCCAAGATCGGCTACCCGAAGAGACCCAGTACTTC. Its translation is CASSQDRLPEETQYF.

This chain joins TRBV7-2 and TRBJ1-3, with D hard to call. V was pared by 3 bases and J by 0 bases, with 6 bases between. Germline loops: CDR1 SGHTA, CDR2 FQGNSA. This CDR3 spans 14 amino acids. The chain's CDR3 is CASSFTYSGNTIYF. CDR3 nucleotides: TGTGCCAGCAGCTTTACCTACTCTGGAAACACCATATATTTT.

This chain joins TRBV7-3 and TRBJ2-2; 12 bases are shared with TRBD2. Germline CDR1 is SGHTA and CDR2 is FQGTGA. V lost 5 bases to trimming and J lost 6 bases; unmatched junction nucleotides: 7. This CDR3 has 16 amino acids. The CDR3 nucleotides read TGTGCCAGCAGCAAAGGACTAGCGGGAATAGCCGGGGAGCTGTTTTTT. It is translated as CASSKGLAGIAGELFF.

This clonotype was counted ten times or more. This chain uses TRBV7-8 with TRBJ2-1; the match to TRBD2 covers 12 bases. Trimming removed 4 bases from V and 4 bases from J; junction bases left unmatched: 2. Germline loops: CDR1 SGHVS, CDR2 FQNEAQ. The CDR3 is 15 residues long. The CDR3 is CASSSTSGGYNEQFF. The CDR3 DNA reads as TGTGCCAGCAGCTCGACTAGCGGGGGTTACAATGAGCAGTTCTTC.

The J gene is TRBJ2-5, the V gene TRBV19, with 10 positions matching TRBD1. This CDR3 is 14 amino acids long. CDR1 and CDR2 from the germline V gene are LNHDA and SQIVND (reference sequence). After removal of 7 bases from V and 4 bases from J, the junction contained 6 bases not matched to a gene. The CDR3 sequence: CASTRQGAGETQYF. The CDR3 bases are TGTGCCAGTACCCGACAGGGGGCCGGAGAGACCCAGTACTTC.